This T cell receptor beta chain was observed in a study of T cells in Graves' hyperthyroidism and ophthalmopathy. Concerning this clonotype itself: Its target is not known.

Used for diagnoses were clinical symptoms, serum thyroxine and TRAb, thyroid ultrasound and orbital computed tomography. It was RNA transcripts that yielded the amplified TCR beta CDR3 regions. A set of HTBI primers served as the primers for a first-round RT-PCR of the TCR CDR3. Using its own MiXCR run on the multiplex PCR reads, TCRdb lists one record per CDR3 protein. Altogether 550,000 to 700,000 distinct CDR3 sequences are present, roughly 50% being singletons, with the ten largest covering around a fifth. Study results and caveats: Ophthalmopathy onset followed model prediction by a median around 6.6 months.

The CDR3 is 15 residues long. The V end lost 3 bases, the J end lost 6 bases, and 17 bases lay between the germline ends. Germline lookup yields CDR1 ENHRY and CDR2 SYGVKD. The chain links TRBV10-3 to TRBJ1-2; tentative D call: TRBD1 (5 bases). Sequencing was done on a sample of peripheral blood or thyroid tissue (not recorded which). The receptor was isolated from an adult woman with Graves' disease, either hyperthyroidism or ophthalmopathy (not recorded which). CDR3 sequence reads: CAISESWTGGHGYTF. As DNA, the CDR3 is TGTGCCATCAGTGAATCCTGGACGGGGGGTCATGGCTACACCTTC.